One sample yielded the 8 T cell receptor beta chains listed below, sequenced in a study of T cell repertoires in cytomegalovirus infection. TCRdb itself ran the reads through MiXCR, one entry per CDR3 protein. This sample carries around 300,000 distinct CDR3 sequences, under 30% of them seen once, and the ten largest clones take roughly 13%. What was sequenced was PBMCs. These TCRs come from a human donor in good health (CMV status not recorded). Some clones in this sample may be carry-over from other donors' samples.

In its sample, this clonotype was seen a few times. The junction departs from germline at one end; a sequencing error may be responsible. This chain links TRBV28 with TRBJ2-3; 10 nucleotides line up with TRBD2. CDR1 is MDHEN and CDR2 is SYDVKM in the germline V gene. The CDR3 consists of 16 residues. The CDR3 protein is CASSPGTSVSSETQYF. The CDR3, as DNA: TGTGCCAGCAGTCCGGGGACTAGCGTTTCCTCAGAGACGCAGTATTTT. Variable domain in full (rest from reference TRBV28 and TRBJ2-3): DVKVTQSSRYLVKRTGEKVFLECVQDMDHENMFWYRQDPGLGLRLIYFSYDVKMKEKGDIPEGYSVSREKKERFSLILESASTNQTSMYLCASSPGTSVSSETQYFGPGTRLTVL.

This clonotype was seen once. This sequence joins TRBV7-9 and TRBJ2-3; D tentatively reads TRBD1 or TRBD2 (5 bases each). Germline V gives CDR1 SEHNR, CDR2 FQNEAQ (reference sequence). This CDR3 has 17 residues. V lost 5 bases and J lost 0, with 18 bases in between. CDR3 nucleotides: TGTGCCAGCAGCATACCTAATCGGGGCCCAAGCACAGATACGCAGTATTTT. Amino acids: CASSIPNRGPSTDTQYF. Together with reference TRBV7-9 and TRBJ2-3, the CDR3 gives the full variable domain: DTGVSQNPRHKITKRGQNVTFRCDPISEHNRLYWYRQTLGQGPEFLTYFQNEAQLEKSRLLSDRFSAERPKGSFSTLEIQRTEQGDSAMYLCASSIPNRGPSTDTQYFGPGTRLTVL.

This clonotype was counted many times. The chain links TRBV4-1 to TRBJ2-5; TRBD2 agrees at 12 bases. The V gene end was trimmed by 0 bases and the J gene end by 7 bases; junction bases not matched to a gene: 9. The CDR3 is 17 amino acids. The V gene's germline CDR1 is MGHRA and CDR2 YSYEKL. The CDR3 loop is CASSQDLASGGARTQYF. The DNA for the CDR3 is TGCGCCAGCAGCCAAGATCTGGCTAGCGGGGGGGCAAGGACCCAGTACTTC.

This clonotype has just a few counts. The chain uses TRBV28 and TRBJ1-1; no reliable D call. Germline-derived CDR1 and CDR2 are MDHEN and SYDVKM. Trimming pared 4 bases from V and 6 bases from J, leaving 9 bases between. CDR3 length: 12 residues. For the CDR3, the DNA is TGTGCCAGCAGTTCCCTTGGGCCTGAAGCTTTCTTT. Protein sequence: CASSSLGPEAFF.

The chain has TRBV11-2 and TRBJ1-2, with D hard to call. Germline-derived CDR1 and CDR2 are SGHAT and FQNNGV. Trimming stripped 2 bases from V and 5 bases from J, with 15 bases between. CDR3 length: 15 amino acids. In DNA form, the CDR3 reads TGTGCCAGCAGCTTAATGGGAGGGATCCAATATGGCTACACCTTC. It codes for CASSLMGGIQYGYTF.

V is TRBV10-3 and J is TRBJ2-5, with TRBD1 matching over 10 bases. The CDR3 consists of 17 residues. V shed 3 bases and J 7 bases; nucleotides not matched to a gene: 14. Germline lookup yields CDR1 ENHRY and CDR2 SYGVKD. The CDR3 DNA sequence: TGTGCCATCAGTGATAGTAGGGACAGGGGCCGGATAGGGACCCAGTACTTC. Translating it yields CAISDSRDRGRIGTQYF.

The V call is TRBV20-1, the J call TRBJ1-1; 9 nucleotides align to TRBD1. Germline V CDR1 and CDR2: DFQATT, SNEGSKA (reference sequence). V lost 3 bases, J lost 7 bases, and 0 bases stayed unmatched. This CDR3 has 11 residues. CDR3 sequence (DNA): TGCAGTGCTAGGGGACAGGGTGAAGCTTTCTTT. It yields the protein CSARGQGEAFF.

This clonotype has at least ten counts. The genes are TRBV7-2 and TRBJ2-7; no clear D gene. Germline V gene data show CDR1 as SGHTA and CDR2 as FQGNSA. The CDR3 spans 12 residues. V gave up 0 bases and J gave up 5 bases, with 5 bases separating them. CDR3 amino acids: CASSLAGHEQYF. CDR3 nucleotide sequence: TGTGCCAGCAGCTTAGCGGGCCACGAGCAGTACTTC.